Following are 3 T cell receptor beta chains from one sample sequenced in a study of identical twins. TCRdb analysed the 5' RACE reads with MiXCR anew, one entry per CDR3 protein. The table has around 1.7 million distinct CDR3 sequences, around a third seen once. The sequenced sample consisted of cord blood. The receptors were sampled from a newborn girl in good health.

This chain uses TRBV2 with TRBJ2-3; 9 bases agree with TRBD2. This CDR3 region has 16 residues. V lost 1 base, J lost 5 bases, and 7 bases stayed unmatched. Germline V gene data show CDR1 as SNHLY and CDR2 as FYNNEI. DNA for the CDR3: TGTGCCAGCAGTGAAGTGGCTGGCGGGAGGGGAGATACGCAGTATTTT. Encoded protein: CASSEVAGGRGDTQYF. Full variable domain (rest looked up from reference TRBV2 and TRBJ2-3): EPEVTQTPSHQVTQMGQEVILRCVPISNHLYFYWYRQILGQKVEFLVSFYNNEISEKSEIFDDQFSVERPDGSNFTLKIRSTKLEDSAMYFCASSEVAGGRGDTQYFGPGTRLTVL.

This chain uses TRBV10-3 with TRBJ1-4; D is perhaps TRBD1 (5 bases). V was clipped by 0 bases and J by 5 bases, with 10 bases between them. Germline-derived CDR1 and CDR2 are ENHRY and SYGVKD. The CDR3 length is 15 residues. Written as DNA, the CDR3 is TGTGCCATCAGTGAGTCTGGGGCCCTGAATGAAAAACTGTTTTTT. Its protein product is CAISESGALNEKLFF.

The CDR3 here is CASTEQLNTEAFF. Here the CDR3 DNA reads TGTGCCAGCACCGAACAGCTGAACACTGAAGCTTTCTTT. The chain couples TRBV7-2 to TRBJ1-1; unclear D gene. The germline CDR1 and CDR2 sequences are SGHTA and FQGNSA. Trimming cost V 7 bases and J 0 bases, with 9 bases left between them. CDR3 length equals 13 residues.